This T cell receptor (beta chain) is from a study of T cell repertoires in cytomegalovirus infection. MiXCR was run by TCRdb on the reads, yielding one entry per CDR3 protein. The sample contains 160,000 or so distinct CDR3 sequences, about a fifth of which appear only once. Regarding this clonotype: Antigen: not known.

Deletions cut 0 bases from V and 7 bases from J, with 7 bases between. The germline gives CDR1 SGHVS, CDR2 FQNEAQ. The CDR3 length is 13 residues. The chain joins TRBV7-8 to TRBJ2-1; unclear D gene. The sequencing here drew on CD8+ T cells from cultured PBMCs, taken from culture after CMV antigen stimulation. The origin of this receptor is a human donor in good health (CMV status not recorded). Some clones in this sample may be carry-over from other donors' samples. CDR3 sequence: CASSLAVGNEQFF. The CDR3 region has the DNA TGTGCCAGCAGCTTAGCGGTAGGGAATGAGCAGTTCTTC.